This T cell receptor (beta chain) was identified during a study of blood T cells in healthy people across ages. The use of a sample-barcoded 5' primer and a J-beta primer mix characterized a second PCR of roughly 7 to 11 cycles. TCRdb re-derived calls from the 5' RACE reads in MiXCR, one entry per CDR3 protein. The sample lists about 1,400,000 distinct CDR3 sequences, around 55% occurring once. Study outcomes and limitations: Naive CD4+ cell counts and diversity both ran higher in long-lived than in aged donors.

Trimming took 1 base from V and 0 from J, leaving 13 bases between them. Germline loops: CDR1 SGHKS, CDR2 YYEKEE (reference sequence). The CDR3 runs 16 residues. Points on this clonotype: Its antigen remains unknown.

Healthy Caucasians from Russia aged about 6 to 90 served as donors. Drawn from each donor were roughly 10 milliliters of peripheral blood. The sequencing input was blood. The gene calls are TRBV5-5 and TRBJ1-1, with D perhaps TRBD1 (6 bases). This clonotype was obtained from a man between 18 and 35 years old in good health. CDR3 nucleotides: TGTGCCAGCAGCTTGTTGGGACAAACGCTGAACACTGAAGCTTTCTTT. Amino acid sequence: CASSLLGQTLNTEAFF.